Only a few counts were recorded for the clone carrying this T cell receptor beta chain. Its antigen is unidentified. This sample is drawn from a study of shared clonotypes between healthy human individuals. Across the whole study: Donors were two women and a few men aged 18 to 49. Whole-study results and caveats: Naive subsets, compared against memory subsets, generally had larger estimated richness values.

Germline CDR1 is WSHSY and CDR2 is SAAADI. Trimming cost V 3 bases and J 8 bases, with 10 bases left between them. The CDR3 runs to 12 residues. Original processing methods: ImmunoSEQ junction-only sequences lacked quality scores, so their filtering differed. Profiled with immunoSEQ multiplex PCR; TCRdb holds only in-frame clones, not every one. The V and J calls and clone size come from that table; D and trimming were worked out from the DNA. The sample yields about 960,000 clones, around three quarters seen once. Among the donors, all were Caucasian adults who lived in Nashville, Tennessee. The chain recombines TRBV10-2 with TRBJ1-2; weak D call: TRBD1 (5 bases). The sample taken for sequencing was memory CD4+ T cells sorted from blood. Subset: CD45RA-negative fraction. The clonotype originates from a man aged 18 to 29 in good health. In DNA form, the CDR3 reads TGCGCCAGCAGTGATTCCAGGGCCGGCTACACCTTC. Its protein is CASSDSRAGYTF.